These 15 T cell receptor beta chains originate from one sample sequenced in a study of T-cell memory formation after mild COVID-19. Using its own MiXCR run on the 5' RACE reads, TCRdb lists one record per CDR3 protein. The sample lists approximately 190,000 distinct CDR3 sequences, approximately 20% seen once, with 2.4% in the top ten. Input material: PBMCs or a T cell subset sorted from them (not recorded which). The source of these receptors is an adult woman who had mild COVID-19 (a few samples of this study predate the infection). Cell type and time point are not known.

This rearrangement joins TRBV2 to TRBJ2-1, with D perhaps matching TRBD1 or TRBD2 (6 bases each). Between the trimmed V and J ends, which lost 6 bases and 4 bases, there was a span of 16 bases. The CDR3 totals 15 residues. Germline V gene data show CDR1 as SNHLY and CDR2 as FYNNEI. Written as DNA, the CDR3 is TGTGCCAGCAGGGTACGGGGGACAATTTACAATGAGCAGTTCTTC. This sequence encodes CASRVRGTIYNEQFF.

For the CDR3, the DNA is TGCGCCAGCAGCCAAGCCGGGGGTAGCCGTGAAGCTTTCTTT. Translation gives CASSQAGGSREAFF. The chain uses TRBV4-1 and TRBJ1-1; D perhaps matches TRBD1 (5 bases). The CDR3 spans 14 residues. The germline V gene has CDR1 MGHRA and CDR2 YSYEKL. The V end was cut by 1 base, the J end by 7 bases, with 13 bases between.

The chain joins TRBV18 to TRBJ2-7; TRBD1 is a possible D gene (5 bases). The CDR3 is 15 amino acids. Germline V gives CDR1 KGHSH, CDR2 LQKENI. The V end lost 2 bases, the J end lost 6 bases, and 17 bases lay between the germline ends. CDR3 residues: CASSPGRQTSIEQYF. In nucleotides, the CDR3 is TGTGCCAGCTCACCAGGGCGACAGACTTCAATCGAGCAGTACTTC.

The genes are TRBV5-6 and TRBJ2-3, with D possibly being TRBD2 (6 bases). The CDR3 runs to 16 residues. V dropped 4 bases and J dropped 2 bases, with 17 bases sitting between them. Per germline, CDR1 SGHDT and CDR2 YYEEEE. The CDR3 protein is CASSPRHLANTDTQYF. Here the CDR3 DNA reads TGTGCCAGCAGCCCACGACACCTAGCGAACACAGATACGCAGTATTTT.

The table lists this clonotype with many counts. The chain has TRBV5-1 and TRBJ2-2; 13 positions agree with TRBD2. V was pared by 3 bases and J by 0 bases, with 2 bases of the junction left unmatched. The germline CDR1 and CDR2 sequences are SGHRS and YFSETQ. The CDR3 contains 17 residues. The CDR3 DNA sequence: TGCGCCAGCAGCTGGACTAGCGGGAGCCCGAACACCGGGGAGCTGTTTTTT. Translated: CASSWTSGSPNTGELFF.

This clonotype was observed a few times. J is TRBJ1-4 and V is TRBV27; TRBD1 aligns across 7 bases. The CDR3 runs to 13 residues. The germline V gene encodes CDR1 MNHEY and CDR2 SMNVEV (reference sequence). Losses at the gene ends were 8 bases for V and 8 bases for J; bases not matched to a gene: 8. The CDR3 sequence is CASGRGSYEKLFF. In nucleotides, the CDR3 is TGTGCCAGCGGCAGGGGGTCATACGAAAAACTGTTTTTT.

In its sample, this clonotype was seen a few times. The chain recombines TRBV6-5 with TRBJ2-7; 9 bases line up with TRBD1. This CDR3 has 15 residues. The junction had 5 bases not matched to a gene; V was cut back by 5 bases and J by 0 bases. The germline V gene has CDR1 MNHEY and CDR2 SVGAGI. This CDR3 is CASSTRTGVSYEQYF. The DNA for the CDR3 is TGTGCCAGCAGTACCCGGACAGGGGTCTCCTACGAGCAGTACTTC.

This clonotype was counted between two and nine times. V is TRBV5-1 and J is TRBJ2-6, with D maybe TRBD1 (6 bases). V dropped 4 bases and J dropped 0 bases, with 20 bases sitting between them. Germline CDR1 is SGHRS and CDR2 is YFSETQ. There are 19 residues in the CDR3. DNA for the CDR3: TGCGCCAGCAGCCGAACGGTGCAGGGGAGCCCCTCTGGGGCCAACGTCCTGACTTTC. Its protein is CASSRTVQGSPSGANVLTF.

Only a few counts were recorded for this clonotype. This chain uses TRBV7-2 with TRBJ2-3, with 9 bases that match TRBD2. Germline loops: CDR1 SGHTA, CDR2 FQGNSA. V shed 2 bases, J shed 11 bases, and the junction held 8 bases outside the gene matches. The CDR3 runs 14 residues. The CDR3 DNA follows: TGTGCCAGCAGCTTACCCGCGGGGGGGCGGGGGCAGTATTTT. The encoded protein is CASSLPAGGRGQYF.

The J gene is TRBJ1-1, the V gene TRBV7-9; D remains unclear. Germline V gene data show CDR1 as SEHNR and CDR2 as FQNEAQ (reference sequence). The length of the CDR3 is 10 residues. The V and J ends lost 2 bases and 8 bases respectively, with 3 bases between them. CDR3 sequence (DNA): TGTGCCAGCAGCTTACGCGAAGCTTTCTTT. It specifies CASSLREAFF.

The V call is TRBV20-1, the J call TRBJ2-3, with no clear D. V was shortened by 1 base and J by 3 bases, with 17 bases between the two germline ends. This CDR3 is built from 16 residues. The germline gives CDR1 DFQATT, CDR2 SNEGSKA (reference sequence). The CDR3 DNA is TGCAGTGCTAGAGTGGCCTCTTGGCGTAGGACAGATACGCAGTATTTT. Translated: CSARVASWRRTDTQYF.

In its sample, this clonotype was seen a few times. J is TRBJ2-7 and V is TRBV6-5; perhaps TRBD2 as D (6 bases). Per the germline V gene, CDR1 is MNHEY and CDR2 is SVGAGI. CDR3 length: 15 amino acids. The V end lost 8 bases, the J end lost 4 bases, and 21 bases lay between the germline ends. The chain's CDR3 is CASRSPGLPTYEQYF. As DNA, the CDR3 is TGTGCCAGCCGCTCGCCGGGACTCCCTACTTACGAGCAGTACTTC.

This clonotype was picked up a small number of times. V usage is TRBV20-1 and J usage is TRBJ2-7; 8 bases agree with TRBD1. The CDR3 sequence is 15 residues long. Trimming removed 6 bases from V and 1 base from J; junction bases left unmatched: 11. In germline, CDR1 is DFQATT, CDR2 SNEGSKA (reference sequence). CDR3 coding DNA: TGCAGTGCCGCACTCGTGGACAGGGATTCCTACGAGCAGTACTTC. Translated, it gives CSAALVDRDSYEQYF.

This clonotype turned up a few times. This sequence joins TRBV20-1 and TRBJ2-3; D gene unclear. V lost 5 bases, J lost 0 bases, and 12 bases lay in between. CDR3 length: 14 amino acids. Per germline, CDR1 DFQATT and CDR2 SNEGSKA (reference sequence). The CDR3 reads CSAPDLASTDTQYF. CDR3 nucleotides: TGCAGTGCTCCAGACTTAGCTAGCACAGATACGCAGTATTTT.

This clonotype came up a few times. This chain joins TRBV19 and TRBJ1-1; D is undetermined. Germline CDR1 LNHDA, CDR2 SQIVND (reference sequence). The CDR3 spans 13 residues. V gave up 4 bases and J gave up 3 bases, with 9 bases separating them. The CDR3 loop is CASSSLWDTEAFF. As DNA, the CDR3 is TGTGCCAGTAGTAGCCTCTGGGACACTGAAGCTTTCTTT.